These 17 T cell receptor beta chains came from one sample sequenced in a study of blood T cell repertoires in COVID-19. The data were produced by immunoSEQ multiplex PCR, yet TCRdb's version contains in-frame clones alone and is incomplete. This table has around 130,000 clones, around 86% appearing once. The sequenced sample consisted of peripheral blood. The receptors shown here come from a human donor in a cohort sampled during active COVID-19.

This chain uses TRBV5-4 with TRBJ2-7, with 8 nucleotides matching TRBD1. V lost 0 bases to trimming and J lost 0 bases; unmatched junction nucleotides: 5. Germline V gene sequence: CDR1 SGHNT, CDR2 YYREEE (reference sequence). The CDR3 has 16 residues. CDR3 region: CASSLGQGRHSYEQYF. The CDR3 coding sequence is TGTGCCAGCAGCTTGGGACAGGGGCGCCACTCCTACGAGCAGTACTTC.

The chain uses TRBV30 and TRBJ1-2; a weak D match, TRBD1 (6 bases). V was pared by 4 bases and J by 8 bases, with 17 bases between. The length of the CDR3 is 13 residues. Germline V gives CDR1 GTSNPN, CDR2 SVGIG (reference sequence). The CDR3 loop reads CAWNTQGLAGYTF. CDR3 bases: TGTGCCTGGAACACACAGGGATTAGCGGGCTACACCTTC.

The chain has TRBV7-8 and TRBJ2-1; 11 nucleotides agree with TRBD2. Trimming took 5 bases from V and 3 from J; bases not matched to a gene: 18. The CDR3 loop spans 20 amino acids. CDR1 SGHVS and CDR2 FQNEAQ come from the germline V gene. This CDR3 reads CASSKVVWGELAGVYNEQFF. Written as DNA, the CDR3 is TGTGCCAGCAGCAAAGTGGTTTGGGGTGAACTAGCGGGAGTCTACAATGAGCAGTTCTTC.

The rearrangement joins TRBV19 to TRBJ2-5; TRBD1 matches 9 bases. The CDR3 has 14 residues. J gave up 1 base and V 7 bases, and 4 bases lay outside the gene matches. The germline V gene encodes CDR1 LNHDA and CDR2 SQIVND (reference sequence). CDR3: CASTPGQGQETQYF. CDR3 nucleotide sequence: TGTGCCAGTACCCCGGGACAGGGCCAAGAGACCCAGTACTTC.

This sequence joins TRBV5-1 and TRBJ1-1; TRBD1 might be the D (6 bases). Looked up from germline, CDR1 is SGHRS and CDR2 is YFSETQ. The CDR3 covers 13 residues. Trimming pared 3 bases from V and 3 bases from J, leaving 9 bases between. The chain's CDR3 is CASSSTGYTEAFF. CDR3 nucleotide sequence: TGCGCCAGCAGCTCTACAGGGTACACTGAAGCTTTCTTT.

V is TRBV25-1 and J is TRBJ2-3; 9 bases fit TRBD2. The germline V gene has CDR1 MGHDK and CDR2 SYGVNS. The CDR3 sequence is 16 residues long. Germline trimming cut 4 bases from V and 3 bases from J; bases unmatched to any gene: 8. The CDR3 sequence: CASSARRRGGTDTQYF. As DNA, the CDR3 is TGTGCCAGCAGTGCCCGCCGGCGGGGGGGTACAGATACGCAGTATTTT.

The V call is TRBV19, the J call TRBJ2-7; 10 positions agree with TRBD1. This CDR3 region has 16 residues. CDR1 and CDR2 (germline): LNHDA, SQIVND (reference sequence). V trimming: 0 bases; J trimming: 4 bases; junction bases outside the gene matches: 6. CDR3 protein: CASSIDSPGQGYEQYF. DNA of the CDR3: TGTGCCAGTAGTATAGATTCTCCGGGACAGGGGTACGAGCAGTACTTC.

The CDR3 reads CASSPHTLREGAAPYEQYF. CDR3 bases: TGTGCCAGCAGTCCCCACACCCTCCGGGAGGGAGCGGCCCCCTACGAGCAGTACTTC. V gene TRBV27 combines with J gene TRBJ2-7; 8 nucleotides line up with TRBD2. Germline V CDR1 and CDR2: MNHEY, SMNVEV (reference sequence). Trimming removed 5 bases from V and 2 bases from J; junction bases left unmatched: 20. This CDR3 region has 19 residues.

The chain links TRBV18 to TRBJ1-1; 12 bases fit TRBD1. J lost 5 bases, V lost 6 bases, and 13 bases had no gene match. CDR1 and CDR2 from the germline V gene are KGHSH and LQKENI. The CDR3 spans 17 residues. The CDR3 region has the DNA TGTGCCAGCTCCCAAGCCGGGACAGGGGGCATTAGGACTGAAGCTTTCTTT. This translates into CASSQAGTGGIRTEAFF.

The chain combines TRBV28 with TRBJ1-5; D is unresolved. The CDR3 consists of 12 residues. In germline, CDR1 is MDHEN, CDR2 SYDVKM. Trimming took off 2 bases at V and 8 bases at J, with 7 bases between the two ends. The CDR3 is CASSLRREPQHF. The CDR3 nucleotides read TGTGCCAGCAGTTTACGCCGAGAGCCCCAGCATTTT.

This clone has a single count. This sequence joins TRBV2 and TRBJ2-2, with TRBD1 matching 7 bases. The CDR3 spans 15 residues. The V gene's germline CDR1 is SNHLY and CDR2 FYNNEI. The trim removed 2 bases at V and 1 base at J, leaving 1 base unmatched. In DNA form, the CDR3 reads TGTGCCAGCAGTGAAAGGACAGGGAACACCGGGGAGCTGTTTTTT. It translates to CASSERTGNTGELFF.

This chain uses TRBV7-6 with TRBJ2-7, with TRBD2 matching over 9 bases. V lost 4 bases, J lost 2 bases, and 6 bases stayed unmatched. This CDR3 region has 15 residues. Looked up from germline, CDR1 is SGHVS and CDR2 is FNYEAQ. The CDR3 DNA reads TGTGCCAGCAGCTATAGCGGGAGTGGGACCTACGAGCAGTACTTC. Its translation is CASSYSGSGTYEQYF.

A single count supports this clone. The chain combines TRBV5-4 with TRBJ2-1; 9 nucleotides match TRBD2. This CDR3 region has 15 residues. Germline V gene sequence: CDR1 SGHNT, CDR2 YYREEE (reference sequence). Unmatched junction bases numbered 6, after V lost 1 base and J lost 7 bases. The CDR3 sequence is CASSLSLAGWNEQFF. CDR3 bases: TGTGCCAGCAGCTTGAGCCTAGCGGGATGGAATGAGCAGTTCTTC.

This clone was observed once. The genes are TRBV6-1 and TRBJ1-1, with 8 bases matching TRBD1. With 3 bases clipped from V and 2 bases from J, the junction kept 5 bases outside the gene matches. The CDR3 spans 15 residues. CDR1 is MNHNS, CDR2 SASEGT, per germline. The CDR3 DNA reads as TGTGCCAGCAGTGAGCACGGACAGGGCAACACTGAAGCTTTCTTT. Amino acids: CASSEHGQGNTEAFF.

The chain couples TRBV5-8 to TRBJ2-1; possible D gene TRBD1, 6 bases. Germline-derived CDR1 and CDR2 are SGHTS and YDEGEE. The length of the CDR3 is 14 residues. Trimming left V 2 bases short and J 4 bases short, with 10 bases between. The CDR3 region has the DNA TGTGCCAGCAGCTTTCGGGACATTTACAATGAGCAGTTCTTC. Its protein product is CASSFRDIYNEQFF.

This clone was seen a few times. Relative to the germline gene, one junction end is altered; a read error may explain this. The rearrangement links TRBV5-4 to TRBJ2-7; tentatively, D is TRBD2 (6 bases). The CDR3 spans 15 residues. Per the germline V gene, CDR1 is SGHNT and CDR2 is YYREEE (reference sequence). DNA of the CDR3: TGTGCCAGCAGCTTGGAGGGTAGCGGATCCTACGTGCAGTACTTC. Translated, it gives CASSLEGSGSYVQYF.

The V and J genes are TRBV27 and TRBJ2-1; D is undetermined. Looked up from germline, CDR1 is MNHEY and CDR2 is SMNVEV (reference sequence). The CDR3 sequence is 12 residues long. Trimming left V 5 bases short and J 9 bases short, with 11 bases between. CDR3 sequence reads: CASSQDNGEQFF. The CDR3 DNA is TGTGCCAGCAGTCAAGACAATGGTGAGCAGTTCTTC.